Presented here are 19 T cell receptor beta chains from one specimen sequenced in a study of early T cells in non-severe SARS-CoV-2 infection. Via MiXCR, TCRdb re-called the 5' RACE reads, giving one row per CDR3 protein. The repertoire has around 93,000 distinct CDR3 sequences, less than 15% of them found once; the top ten carry roughly 4.5%. The starting material was whole blood, obtained at baseline. The receptors were gathered from an adult who was a healthcare worker with PCR-confirmed SARS-CoV-2 infection or an uninfected control (not recorded which).

This chain joins TRBV12-3 or TRBV12-4 and TRBJ1-1, with D unclear. The V and J ends lost 10 bases and 5 bases respectively, with 14 bases between them. The CDR3 runs 12 residues. The CDR3 DNA is TGTGCCACCACCGGGGTTGGGACTGAAGCTTTCTTT. Translation gives CATTGVGTEAFF.

This clonotype has a count of ten or more. Here the CDR3 DNA reads TGTGCCAGCAGCCGGACTAGCGGGACCACAGATACGCAGTATTTT. This encodes CASSRTSGTTDTQYF. V is TRBV7-9 and J is TRBJ2-3, with 12 nucleotides matching TRBD2. The CDR3 length is 15 residues. CDR1 and CDR2 (germline): SEHNR, FQNEAQ (reference sequence). V trimming: 5 bases; J trimming: 2 bases; junction bases outside the gene matches: 2.

The sample holds a few counts of this clonotype. V usage is TRBV25-1 and J usage is TRBJ2-7; 7 bases are a match to TRBD2. Germline assignment: CDR1 MGHDK and CDR2 SYGVNS. This CDR3 has 13 amino acids. Trimming took 4 bases from V and 4 from J; bases not matched to a gene: 4. The CDR3 spells CASSAAGRYEQYF. In DNA form, the CDR3 reads TGTGCCAGCAGTGCAGCGGGGAGGTACGAGCAGTACTTC.

This clonotype was observed at least ten times. This sequence joins TRBV6-5 and TRBJ1-5, with 8 bases that match TRBD1. The junction had 10 bases not matched to a gene; V was cut back by 5 bases and J by 7 bases. Per germline, CDR1 MNHEY and CDR2 SVGAGI. The CDR3 has 15 residues. The CDR3 here is CASSPWTGTKQPQHF. CDR3 nucleotide sequence: TGTGCCAGCAGTCCTTGGACAGGGACGAAACAGCCCCAGCATTTT.

This rearrangement joins TRBV7-6 to TRBJ2-1, with 9 bases fitting TRBD1. The CDR3 has 13 residues. Germline values: CDR1 SGHVS, CDR2 FNYEAQ. Trimming cost V 5 bases and J 5 bases; bases outside gene matches: 1. The CDR3 region is CASSGTGHNEQFF. In nucleotides, the CDR3 is TGTGCCAGCAGCGGGACAGGGCACAATGAGCAGTTCTTC.

This clonotype appeared a few times. The rearrangement joins TRBV6-5 to TRBJ2-1; 7 nucleotides match TRBD2. The CDR3 runs to 14 residues. In germline, CDR1 is MNHEY, CDR2 SVGAGI. After removal of 4 bases from V and 1 base from J, the junction contained 1 base not matched to a gene. The CDR3 here is CASSSGGSYNEQFF. CDR3 in DNA: TGTGCCAGCAGTTCGGGAGGATCCTACAATGAGCAGTTCTTC.

Worth noting for this clonotype: A clone one base away is much larger, so this may be a read error. The J gene is TRBJ2-2, the V gene TRBV30; a weak D match, TRBD2 (6 bases). CDR3 length: 14 residues. Germline V CDR1 and CDR2: GTSNPN, SVGIG (reference sequence). CDR3 loop: CTWRGRRDAGELFF. The CDR3 DNA is TGTACCTGGCGGGGAAGGCGGGATGCCGGGGAGCTGTTTTTT.

V usage is TRBV18 and J usage is TRBJ2-7; D is unclear. The CDR3 runs 13 residues. Germline V CDR1 and CDR2: KGHSH, LQKENI. V lost 3 bases and J lost 4, with 10 bases in between. The CDR3 nucleotides read TGTGCCAGCTCACCCTTAAGCCTTTACGAGCAGTACTTC. It is translated as CASSPLSLYEQYF.

The rearrangement joins TRBV7-6 to TRBJ2-2, with D possibly TRBD1 on 7 matching bases. This CDR3 comprises 16 residues. V lost 6 bases and J lost 0, with 14 bases in between. Germline V lookup: CDR1 SGHVS, CDR2 FNYEAQ. DNA of the CDR3: TGTGCCAGCAGGACTAGACAGGGCCCGAACACCGGGGAGCTGTTTTTT. Protein product: CASRTRQGPNTGELFF.

Points on this clonotype: This is likely a read error, given that the CDR3 carries no conserved phenylalanine or tryptophan at its end. The chain recombines TRBV11-1 with TRBJ2-7; a weak D match, TRBD1 (5 bases). The ends were cut back, 5 bases at V and 6 bases at J, with 11 bases in the middle. This CDR3 has 12 amino acids. CDR1 and CDR2 (germline): SGHAT, FQDESV (reference sequence). The CDR3 DNA sequence: TGTGCCAGCAGCAAGTCAGGGCTCGAGCAGTACTCC. Protein sequence: CASSKSGLEQYS.

This clonotype turned up a few times. The chain has TRBV9 and TRBJ1-3; TRBD1 matches 7 bases. Trimming took 3 bases from V and 5 from J; bases not matched to a gene: 5. Germline V lookup: CDR1 SGDLS, CDR2 YYNGEE. CDR3 length equals 14 residues. CDR3 sequence reads: CASSGGQRRNTIYF. For the CDR3, the DNA is TGTGCCAGCAGCGGGGGACAGCGGAGAAACACCATATATTTT.

The chain carries TRBV20-1 and TRBJ2-7, with 8 bases aligning to TRBD1. Germline CDR1 reads DFQATT; CDR2 reads SNEGSKA (reference sequence). This CDR3 has 14 residues. Trimming took 2 bases from V and 4 from J; bases not matched to a gene: 7. The CDR3 region is CSARPLDREYEQYF. The CDR3 region has the DNA TGCAGTGCTAGACCCCTGGACAGGGAGTACGAGCAGTACTTC.

This clonotype was seen repeatedly, ten times or more. The chain combines TRBV11-3 with TRBJ1-1, with D unclear. Germline V gene data show CDR1 as SGHNT and CDR2 as YENEEA. The V end lost 3 bases, the J end lost 7 bases, and 15 bases lay between the germline ends. The CDR3 is 14 amino acids. This chain's CDR3 is CASSFEISEYEAFF. For the CDR3, the DNA is TGTGCCAGCAGCTTCGAGATCTCGGAATATGAAGCTTTCTTT.

In this sample, this clonotype turned up many times. The chain couples TRBV5-1 to TRBJ1-4, with TRBD1 identical over 12 bases. Germline CDR1 and CDR2: SGHRS and YFSETQ. The length of the CDR3 is 16 residues. V dropped 0 bases and J dropped 7; count of bases not matched to a gene: 4. CDR3 in DNA: TGCGCCAGCAGCTTGGATGGGACAGGGGGCAGTGAAAAACTGTTTTTT. The encoded protein is CASSLDGTGGSEKLFF. The variable domain in full, completed from reference TRBV5-1 and TRBJ1-4, reads KAGVTQTPRYLIKTRGQQVTLSCSPISGHRSVSWYQQTPGQGLQFLFEYFSETQRNKGNFPGRFSGRQFSNSRSEMNVSTLELGDSALYLCASSLDGTGGSEKLFFGSGTQLSVL.

This clonotype was detected only a few times. V usage is TRBV28 and J usage is TRBJ2-7, with 9 bases matching TRBD1. The CDR3 consists of 13 residues. With 6 bases clipped from V and 5 bases from J, the junction kept 5 bases outside the gene matches. Germline values: CDR1 MDHEN, CDR2 SYDVKM. CDR3 nucleotides: TGTGCCAGCAGCAACAGGGGGCTGGACGAGCAGTACTTC. It yields the protein CASSNRGLDEQYF.

The genes are TRBV7-2 and TRBJ1-6, with no clear D. The CDR3 extends over 15 amino acids. The V end lost 5 bases, the J end lost 10 bases, and 18 bases lay between the germline ends. CDR1 and CDR2 (germline): SGHTA, FQGNSA. The CDR3 region is CASSPSTATTSPLHF. The DNA of the CDR3 is TGTGCCAGCAGCCCGTCGACCGCCACCACATCACCCCTCCACTTT.

There are many counts of this clonotype. The chain carries TRBV27 and TRBJ2-1; the match to TRBD1 covers 9 bases. The CDR3 covers 15 residues. V gave up 4 bases and J gave up 4 bases; unmatched junction bases: 5. Germline V gives CDR1 MNHEY, CDR2 SMNVEV (reference sequence). In DNA form, the CDR3 reads TGTGCCAGCAGTTCGGACAGGGGCCTTTACAATGAGCAGTTCTTC. This codes for CASSSDRGLYNEQFF.

This clonotype was recorded a few times. The chain uses TRBV5-1 and TRBJ2-1; D is undetermined. The CDR3 consists of 13 residues. Trimming left V 2 bases short and J 4 bases short, with 7 bases between. Looked up from germline, CDR1 is SGHRS and CDR2 is YFSETQ. CDR3 DNA sequence: TGCGCCAGCAGCTTCGCAGGTTACAATGAGCAGTTCTTC. The encoded protein is CASSFAGYNEQFF.

The rearrangement links TRBV5-1 to TRBJ2-3; D is perhaps TRBD2 (5 bases). The V end was cut by 0 bases, the J end by 6 bases, with 11 bases between. Germline V CDR1 and CDR2: SGHRS, YFSETQ. The length of the CDR3 is 14 residues. CDR3 DNA: TGCGCCAGCAGCTTGGAACTAGTATTTGATACGCAGTATTTT. Its translation is CASSLELVFDTQYF.